The rows below give T cell receptor beta chains drawn from one sample of a study of blood T cell repertoires in COVID-19. Sequenced by immunoSEQ multiplex PCR; TCRdb stores in-frame clones only, minus some. Among some 11,000 clones listed, 84% were seen once. The specimen sequenced was peripheral blood. Receptors were obtained from a man between 50 and 59 years old with active COVID-19. The CDR3 runs from the conserved cysteine through the conserved F or W. A D gene is named only where the DNA matches it firmly. Size is omitted from some rows. Given values are once, few, many or a class for expanded clones.

TRBJ2-1,NA,TRBV11-3,TRBD1,CASSDRDRVINEQFF,TGTGCCAGCAGCGATCGGGACAGGGTAATCAATGAGCAGTTCTTC
TRBJ2-7,NA,TRBV11-2,TRBD2,CASSTRGRAITYEQYF,TGTGCCAGCAGTACCCGCGGGAGGGCGATTACCTACGAGCAGTACTTC
TRBJ1-2,once,TRBV19,TRBD1,CASSTPGQIYGYTF,TGTGCCAGTAGTACACCGGGACAGATATATGGCTACACCTTC
TRBJ2-5,NA,TRBV4-1,NA,CASSQQGGYGETQYF,TGCGCCAGCAGCCAGCAAGGAGGGTACGGAGAGACCCAGTACTTC
TRBJ2-5,NA,TRBV3-1/TRBV3-2,TRBD1,CASSQTGVVGETQYF,TGTGCCAGCAGCCAAACAGGGGTGGTGGGGGAGACCCAGTACTTC
TRBJ2-7,NA,TRBV13,TRBD2,CASSLEGSGTREVYEQYF,TGTGCCAGCAGCTTAGAAGGATCTGGGACCCGGGAGGTCTACGAGCAGTACTTC
TRBJ1-1,NA,TRBV9,TRBD1,CASSALQGALGMNTEAFF,TGTGCCAGCAGCGCGCTACAGGGGGCCCTCGGCATGAACACTGAAGCTTTCTTT
TRBJ2-1,NA,TRBV15,TRBD2,CATSPGASGRAWYEQFF,TGTGCCACCAGCCCCGGGGCTAGCGGGAGGGCTTGGTATGAGCAGTTCTTC
TRBJ1-1,NA,TRBV13,NA,CASSPPGGVNTEAFF,TGTGCCAGCAGCCCCCCGGGGGGGGTGAACACTGAAGCTTTCTTT
TRBJ2-1,few,TRBV5-4,TRBD2,CASSTTSAHNEQFF,TGTGCCAGCAGCACGACTAGCGCTCACAATGAGCAGTTCTTC
TRBJ2-3,NA,TRBV7-6,TRBD1,CASSLVPGQLSDTQYF,TGTGCCAGCAGCCTGGTCCCGGGACAGCTGTCGGATACGCAGTATTTT
TRBJ1-4,NA,TRBV29-1,NA,CSVDIGGDEKLFF,TGCAGCGTGGACATCGGGGGAGATGAAAAACTGTTTTTT
TRBJ2-7,NA,TRBV19,TRBD2,CASSIGLAGNEQYF,TGTGCCAGTAGTATAGGTCTAGCGGGAAACGAGCAGTACTTC
TRBJ1-4,NA,TRBV24-1,NA,CATSDLNNEKLFF,TGTGCCACCAGTGACCTTAATAATGAAAAACTGTTTTTT
TRBJ2-1,once,TRBV29-1,NA,CSVDGQGEEQSYNEQFF,TGCAGCGTTGACGGGCAGGGGGAGGAACAATCCTACAATGAGCAGTTCTTC
TRBJ2-5,once,TRBV5-4,NA,CASSHTDSRETQYF,TGTGCCAGCAGCCACACAGACAGTAGAGAGACCCAGTACTTC
TRBJ2-3,NA,TRBV7-3,NA,CASSAGPVGTNTQYF,TGTGCCAGCAGCGCGGGACCTGTGGGCACAAATACGCAGTATTTT
TRBJ2-1,NA,TRBV25-1,TRBD2,CASSTSGRDNEQFF,TGTGCCAGCAGTACTAGCGGGAGGGACAATGAGCAGTTCTTC
TRBJ2-7,NA,TRBV27,NA,CASSFGGSLYEQYF,TGTGCCAGCAGTTTTGGAGGGTCGCTCTACGAGCAGTACTTC
TRBJ2-2,NA,TRBV5-1,TRBD1,CASSITGQGARTGELFF,TGCGCCAGCAGCATAACTGGACAGGGGGCTAGAACCGGGGAGCTGTTTTTT
TRBJ2-7,NA,TRBV27,NA,CASSLAAGAYEQYF,TGTGCCAGCAGTTTGGCGGCAGGGGCCTACGAGCAGTACTTC
TRBJ2-3,NA,TRBV4-2,TRBD2,CASSAAGGGEDTDTQYF,TGTGCCAGCTCCGCAGCGGGGGGGGGCGAAGACACAGATACGCAGTATTTT
TRBJ2-3,few,TRBV7-2,NA,CASSLVGRADTQYF,TGTGCCAGCAGCTTAGTAGGCAGGGCAGATACGCAGTATTTT
TRBJ1-3,NA,TRBV6-1,NA,CASSEDAGGFGNTIYF,TGTGCCAGCAGTGAAGACGCGGGGGGCTTTGGAAACACCATATATTTT
TRBJ2-7,NA,TRBV5-4,NA,CASSFAQGTGEQYF,TGTGCCAGCAGCTTCGCGCAGGGTACGGGCGAGCAGTACTTC
TRBJ2-7,once,TRBV28,NA,CASSSVTNFYEQYF,TGTGCCAGCAGTTCCGTGACAAATTTCTACGAGCAGTACTTC
TRBJ2-7,few,TRBV6-5,NA,CASRAGFQGLDEQYF,TGTGCCAGCAGGGCAGGGTTTCAGGGGTTGGACGAGCAGTACTTC
TRBJ2-5,NA,TRBV7-4,NA,CASSSQGFQETQYF,TGTGCCAGCAGCTCCCAGGGATTCCAAGAGACCCAGTACTTC
TRBJ1-2,NA,TRBV6-2/TRBV6-3,TRBD1,CASSYGAGGDYGYTF,TGTGCCAGCAGTTACGGTGCAGGGGGCGACTATGGCTACACCTTC
TRBJ2-3,NA,TRBV11-1,TRBD1,CASSPGDRATTDTQYF,TGTGCCAGCAGCCCGGGGGACAGGGCTACCACAGATACGCAGTATTTT
TRBJ2-3,NA,TRBV27,TRBD1,CASSSWDRGRTDTQYF,TGTGCCAGCAGTTCCTGGGACAGGGGGCGCACAGATACGCAGTATTTT
TRBJ2-3,NA,TRBV11-3,TRBD1,CASSEYPGTGLYF,TGTGCCAGCAGCGAGTATCCCGGGACAGGGCTGTATTTT
TRBJ2-2,NA,TRBV5-1,NA,CASSPSATRETGELFF,TGCGCCAGCAGCCCCTCGGCCACTAGGGAAACCGGGGAGCTGTTTTTT
TRBJ2-5,NA,TRBV7-9,TRBD1,CASSLPQGAGETQYF,TGTGCCAGCAGCTTACCACAGGGGGCAGGAGAGACCCAGTACTTC
TRBJ2-7,NA,TRBV29-1,TRBD2,CSVVGLAGEIYEQYF,TGCAGCGTGGTTGGACTAGCGGGAGAGATTTACGAGCAGTACTTC
TRBJ2-7,NA,TRBV28,TRBD1,CASTTRTGGSYEQYF,TGTGCCAGCACCACCCGTACAGGGGGCTCCTACGAGCAGTACTTC
TRBJ1-2,NA,TRBV18,TRBD1,CASSPPGTGTWGYTF,TGTGCCAGCTCACCCCCCGGGACAGGGACTTGGGGCTACACCTTC
TRBJ2-7,NA,TRBV5-6,TRBD1,CASSPGTASFEQYF,TGTGCCAGCAGCCCCGGGACAGCGTCTTTCGAGCAGTACTTC
TRBJ2-2,NA,TRBV7-9,NA,CASSSGSGELFF,TGTGCCAGCAGCTCGGGGAGCGGGGAGCTGTTTTTT
TRBJ1-2,NA,TRBV27,TRBD1,CASSPGQAHYGYTF,TGTGCCAGCAGTCCGGGACAGGCCCATTATGGCTACACCTTC
TRBJ1-1,NA,TRBV19,TRBD1,CASSLVPTGGFTEAFF,TGTGCCAGTAGCCTCGTCCCGACAGGGGGCTTCACTGAAGCTTTCTTT
TRBJ2-7,NA,TRBV6-5,NA,CASSSGSYEQYF,TGTGCCAGCAGTTCCGGTTCCTACGAGCAGTACTTC
TRBJ2-1,NA,TRBV9,NA,CASSVAVNEQFF,TGTGCCAGCAGCGTAGCGGTCAATGAGCAGTTCTTC
TRBJ2-5,once,TRBV11-2,TRBD1,CASSFGQGGAVQETQYF,TGTGCCAGCAGCTTTGGACAGGGGGGGGCAGTCCAAGAGACCCAGTACTTC
TRBJ2-7,NA,TRBV9,TRBD2,CASSADGGSSYEQYF,TGTGCCAGCAGCGCCGACGGCGGGAGCTCCTACGAGCAGTACTTC
TRBJ2-7,medium-sized,TRBV2,NA,CASSEEGEGSEQYF,TGTGCCAGCAGTGAGGAGGGAGAAGGGTCCGAGCAGTACTTC
TRBJ2-7,NA,TRBV4-1,NA,CASSQGREPSYEQYF,TGCGCCAGCAGCCAAGGACGGGAACCCTCCTACGAGCAGTACTTC
TRBJ2-3,NA,TRBV7-6,NA,CASSLSGTDTQYF,TGTGCCAGCAGCTTAAGCGGGACAGATACGCAGTATTTT
TRBJ2-7,NA,TRBV19,TRBD1,CASSAGQGYEQYF,TGTGCCAGTAGCGCGGGACAGGGTTACGAGCAGTACTTC
TRBJ2-1,NA,TRBV9,NA,CASSVAREVAGEQFF,TGTGCCAGCAGCGTAGCAAGAGAGGTAGCTGGTGAGCAGTTCTTC
TRBJ2-1,once,TRBV7-3,NA,CASSLTATRNYNEQFF,TGTGCCAGCAGCTTAACGGCGACTCGAAATTACAATGAGCAGTTCTTC
TRBJ2-7,NA,TRBV9,NA,CASSAILRASYEQYF,TGTGCCAGCAGCGCTATACTACGAGCCTCCTACGAGCAGTACTTC
TRBJ2-2,NA,TRBV5-3,NA,CARSLAWRGCTGELFF,TGTGCCAGAAGCTTGGCTTGGAGGGGCTGCACCGGGGAGCTGTTTTTT
TRBJ2-5,NA,TRBV2,NA,CASSLPYVLETQYF,TGTGCCAGCAGCCTCCCGTATGTTTTGGAGACCCAGTACTTC
TRBJ2-7,NA,TRBV27,TRBD1,CASSSMRQGPYEQYF,TGTGCCAGCAGTTCCATGCGACAGGGCCCCTACGAGCAGTACTTC
TRBJ2-1,NA,TRBV15,TRBD2,CATSRDDVVAGEPNEQFF,TGTGCCACCAGCAGAGATGATGTAGTTGCGGGAGAACCCAATGAGCAGTTCTTC
TRBJ2-2,NA,TRBV29-1,NA,CSGTNYNTGELFF,TGCAGCGGGACAAATTATAACACCGGGGAGCTGTTTTTT
TRBJ2-1,NA,TRBV23-1,TRBD1,CASSHPRQGADNEQFF,TGCGCCAGCAGTCACCCTAGACAGGGAGCAGACAATGAGCAGTTCTTC
TRBJ2-7,NA,TRBV6-6,TRBD1,CASSLRGQGEQYF,TGTGCCAGCAGTCTCAGGGGGCAGGGCGAGCAGTACTTC